Each of the 8 T cell receptor beta chains below was sequenced from the same sample in a study of T cell clonality in common variable immunodeficiency. Measured with immunoSEQ multiplex PCR; TCRdb has only the in-frame clones, and not every one. There are around 34,000 clones in the sample, none observed a single time. Sequencing was performed on peripheral blood mononuclear cells. These receptors all stem from a person aged 18 to 70 in good health.

This clone was counted ten times or more. The read stops 3 residues short of the end of the CDR3; the missing end is completed from the germline J gene. The chain is built from TRBV18 and TRBJ2-7, with 11 bases aligning to TRBD1. The germline gives CDR1 KGHSH, CDR2 LQKENI. This CDR3 spans 17 amino acids. J was trimmed by 4 bases and V by 7 bases; bases with no gene match: 15. CDR3 DNA (partial): TGTGCCAGCTTACCCTTCGGACAGGGGGCGCGATGGTACGAG. Its translation: CASLPFGQGARWYE. The CDR3 in full is CASLPFGQGARWYEQYF.

This clone was recorded at least ten times. From the germline J gene comes the end of the CDR3, since the read stops 3 residues before it. This rearrangement joins TRBV5-1 to TRBJ2-7; D is unclear. The CDR3 has 13 residues. The germline V gene encodes CDR1 SGHRS and CDR2 YFSETQ. Deletions cut 2 bases from V and 2 bases from J, with 8 bases between. The CDR3 DNA, read in part, is TGCGCCAGCAGCTTCCACAGTACCTACGAG. Its translation is CASSFHSTYE. In full, the CDR3 is CASSFHSTYEQYF.

This clone was counted at least ten times. Read coverage stops 3 residues before the CDR3 terminus; the germline J gene supplies the remainder. The genes are TRBV5-1 and TRBJ1-2, with D possibly TRBD1 on 6 matching bases. The CDR3 covers 15 residues. The germline gives CDR1 SGHRS, CDR2 YFSETQ. V dropped 4 bases and J dropped 2 bases, with 15 bases sitting between them. The covered CDR3 bases are TGCGCCAGCAGCCTATTACAGGGATACAACTATGGC. This encodes CASSLLQGYNYG. In full, the CDR3 reads CASSLLQGYNYGYTF.

This clone was recorded many times. Coverage ceases 3 residues before the CDR3 finishes, and the germline J gene fills in the end. The chain employs TRBV20-1 and TRBJ2-5; D assignment may be TRBD1 or TRBD2 (6 bases each). The CDR3 sequence is 12 residues long. Trimming stripped 3 bases from V and 4 bases from J, with 9 bases between. Germline values: CDR1 DFQATT, CDR2 SNEGSKA (reference sequence). The sequenced CDR3 bases are TGCAGTGCTAGCAGGGGAGGAGAGACC. Its protein product is CSASRGGET. The CDR3, in full, reads CSASRGGETQYF.

In its sample, this clone was seen many times. The read stops 3 residues short of the end of the CDR3; the missing end is completed from the germline J gene. The chain combines TRBV19 with TRBJ2-1; possible D gene TRBD1, 6 bases. CDR3 size: 16 residues. Germline-derived CDR1 and CDR2 are LNHDA and SQIVND (reference sequence). Trimming took 4 bases from V and 0 from J, leaving 13 bases between them. Incomplete CDR3 DNA: TGTGCCAGTAGTACCTACAGGGCTAGCTCCTACAATGAG. This translates into CASSTYRASSYNE. The whole CDR3 sequence reads CASSTYRASSYNEQFF.

This clone has ten or more counts. The sequence runs out 3 residues before the end of the CDR3; the remainder is reconstructed from the germline J gene. The chain carries TRBV7-9 and TRBJ1-1; 9 positions match TRBD1. The CDR3 length is 14 residues. CDR1 is SEHNR and CDR2 is FQNEAQ in the germline V gene (reference sequence). The CDR3 bases that were read are TGTGCCAGCAGCTTCCCTCGGGACAGGGTCCAA. Protein sequence: CASSFPRDRVQ. The full CDR3 protein reads CASSFPRDRVQAFF.

This clone was counted many times. Read data end 3 residues before the CDR3 end; the end is taken from the germline J gene. The chain combines TRBV5-4 with TRBJ2-3, with 10 bases identical to TRBD2. The germline CDR1 and CDR2 sequences are SGHNT and YYREEE (reference sequence). The V segment lost 1 base and the J segment 4 bases; nucleotides outside the gene matches: 6. The CDR3 is 16 amino acids. Incomplete CDR3 DNA: TGTGCCAGCAGCTTGAGGGCTAGCGGGAGCGCAGATACG. It is translated as CASSLRASGSADT. The whole CDR3 reads CASSLRASGSADTQYF.

This clone has at least ten counts. Read data end 3 residues before the CDR3 end; the end is taken from the germline J gene. The chain is built from TRBV18 and TRBJ1-1; D is unresolved. Germline lookup yields CDR1 KGHSH and CDR2 LQKENI. The V end lost 3 bases, the J end lost 1 base, and 15 bases lay between the germline ends. The CDR3 spans 16 residues. The CDR3 DNA, read in part, is TGTGCCAGCTCACCGAGATCAGGAGACCGGAACACTGAA. Translation: CASSPRSGDRNTE. The whole CDR3 is CASSPRSGDRNTEAFF.